Here is one T cell receptor beta chain with its context. Original data processing: Reference gene primer amplification gave nucleated cell count estimates. TCRdb keeps only in-frame clones here, not all; method: immunoSEQ multiplex PCR. That table gives V, J and clone size, and the DNA gave D and trimming. The sample has some 250,000 clones, about four fifths seen once. This sample stems from a study of blood T cell repertoires in COVID-19. Study as a whole: Samples of COVID-19 (acute and convalescent) were obtained from the United States, Italy and Spain. Sources were T cells, B-cell-depleted T cells, or PBMCs; the material itself was cDNA or gDNA.

The V segment lost 0 bases and the J segment 7 bases; nucleotides outside the gene matches: 9. The CDR3 has 15 residues. Germline CDR1 SGHRS, CDR2 YFSETQ. The sequence derives from a woman of 80 years or more with acute or convalescent COVID-19. The V and J genes are TRBV5-1 and TRBJ1-2, with 7 positions matching TRBD1. What was sequenced was peripheral blood. CDR3 protein: CASSLDRVAGGGYTF. In DNA, the CDR3 is TGCGCCAGCAGCTTGGATAGGGTGGCAGGGGGTGGCTACACCTTC. Full variable domain (outside the CDR3, taken from reference TRBV5-1 and TRBJ1-2): KAGVTQTPRYLIKTRGQQVTLSCSPISGHRSVSWYQQTPGQGLQFLFEYFSETQRNKGNFPGRFSGRQFSNSRSEMNVSTLELGDSALYLCASSLDRVAGGGYTFGSGTRLTVV.